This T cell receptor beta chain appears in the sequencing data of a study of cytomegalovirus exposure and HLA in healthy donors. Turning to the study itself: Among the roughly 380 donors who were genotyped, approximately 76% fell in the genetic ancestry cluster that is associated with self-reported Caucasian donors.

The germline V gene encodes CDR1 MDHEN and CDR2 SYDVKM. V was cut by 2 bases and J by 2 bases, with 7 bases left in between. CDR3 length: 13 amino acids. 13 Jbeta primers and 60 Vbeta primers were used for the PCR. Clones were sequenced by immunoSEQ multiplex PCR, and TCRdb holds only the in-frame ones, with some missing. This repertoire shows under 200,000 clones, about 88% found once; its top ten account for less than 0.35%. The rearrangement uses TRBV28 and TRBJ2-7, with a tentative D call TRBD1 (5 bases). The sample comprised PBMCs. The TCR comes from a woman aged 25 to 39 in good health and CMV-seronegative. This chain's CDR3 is CASSLDSTYEQYF. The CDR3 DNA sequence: TGTGCCAGCAGTTTAGACAGCACCTACGAGCAGTACTTC.